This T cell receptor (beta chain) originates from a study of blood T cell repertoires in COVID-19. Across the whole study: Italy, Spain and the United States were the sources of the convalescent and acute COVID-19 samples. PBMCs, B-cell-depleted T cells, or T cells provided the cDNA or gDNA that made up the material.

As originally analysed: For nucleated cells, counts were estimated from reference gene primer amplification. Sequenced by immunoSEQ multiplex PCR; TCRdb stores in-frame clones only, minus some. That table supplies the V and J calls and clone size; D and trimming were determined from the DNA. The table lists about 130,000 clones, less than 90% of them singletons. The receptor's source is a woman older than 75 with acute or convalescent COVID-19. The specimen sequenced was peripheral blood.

Written as DNA, the CDR3 is TGTGCCAGCAGCTCCCTGACCGAGGAAGATACGCAGTATTTT. Its translation is CASSSLTEEDTQYF. The V call is TRBV11-2, the J call TRBJ2-3; D gene unclear. The germline V and J ends were trimmed by 4 bases and 5 bases, with 13 bases remaining between them. The CDR3 loop spans 14 amino acids. Germline CDR1 reads SGHAT; CDR2 reads FQNNGV.